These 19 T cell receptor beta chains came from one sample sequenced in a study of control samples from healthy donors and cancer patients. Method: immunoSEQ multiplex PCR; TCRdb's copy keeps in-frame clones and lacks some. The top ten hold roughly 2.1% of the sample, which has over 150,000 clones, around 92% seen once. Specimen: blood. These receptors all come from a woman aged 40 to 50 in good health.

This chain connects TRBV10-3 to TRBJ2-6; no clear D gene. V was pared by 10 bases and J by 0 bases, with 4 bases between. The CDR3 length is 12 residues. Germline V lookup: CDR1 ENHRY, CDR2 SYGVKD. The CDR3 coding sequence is TGTGCCACTAGCTCTGGGGCCAACGTCCTGACTTTC. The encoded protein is CATSSGANVLTF.

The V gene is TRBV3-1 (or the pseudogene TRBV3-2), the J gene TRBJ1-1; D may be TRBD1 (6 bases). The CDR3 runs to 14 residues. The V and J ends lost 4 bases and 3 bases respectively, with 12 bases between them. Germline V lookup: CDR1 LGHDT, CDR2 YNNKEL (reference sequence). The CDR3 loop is CASSLWGQDTEAFF. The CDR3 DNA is TGTGCCAGCAGCCTATGGGGGCAAGACACTGAAGCTTTCTTT.

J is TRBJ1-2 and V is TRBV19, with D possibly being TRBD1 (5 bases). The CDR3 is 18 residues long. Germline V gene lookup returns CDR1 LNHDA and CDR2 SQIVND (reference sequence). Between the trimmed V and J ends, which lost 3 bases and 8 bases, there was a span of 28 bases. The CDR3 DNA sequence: TGTGCCAGTAGTATGGGAGGCGGGACGTCCGCCTCTCTATGGGGCTACACCTTC. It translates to CASSMGGGTSASLWGYTF. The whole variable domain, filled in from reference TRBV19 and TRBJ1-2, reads DGGITQSPKYLFRKEGQNVTLSCEQNLNHDAMYWYRQDPGQGLRLIYYSQIVNDFQKGDIAEGYSVSREKKESFPLTVTSAQKNPTAFYLCASSMGGGTSASLWGYTFGSGTRLTVV.

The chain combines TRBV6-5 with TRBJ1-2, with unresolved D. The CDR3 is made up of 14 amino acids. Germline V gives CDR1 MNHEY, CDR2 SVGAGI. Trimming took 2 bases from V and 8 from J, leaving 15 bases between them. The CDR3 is CASSYMEGVQGYTF. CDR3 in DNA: TGTGCCAGCAGTTACATGGAAGGAGTCCAAGGCTACACCTTC.

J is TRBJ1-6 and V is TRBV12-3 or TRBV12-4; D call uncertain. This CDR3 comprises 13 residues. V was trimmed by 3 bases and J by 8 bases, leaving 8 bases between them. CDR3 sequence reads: CASSLTSDSPLHF. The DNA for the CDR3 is TGTGCCAGCAGTTTGACCAGTGATTCACCCCTCCACTTT.

The CDR3 DNA sequence: TGTGCCAGCAGCCCGTTCTCCTACGAGCAGTACTTC. It codes for CASSPFSYEQYF. V gene TRBV7-9 combines with J gene TRBJ2-7, with D uncertain. The CDR3 loop spans 12 amino acids. V was pared by 5 bases and J by 0 bases, with 5 bases between. In germline, CDR1 is SEHNR, CDR2 FQNEAQ (reference sequence).

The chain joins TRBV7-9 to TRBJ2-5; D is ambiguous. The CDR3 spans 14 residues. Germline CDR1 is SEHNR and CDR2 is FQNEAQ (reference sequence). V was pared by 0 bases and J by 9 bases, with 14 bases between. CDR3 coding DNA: TGTGCCAGCAGCTTAGCCTCGGTCGGCCTGGCCCAGTACTTC. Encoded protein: CASSLASVGLAQYF.

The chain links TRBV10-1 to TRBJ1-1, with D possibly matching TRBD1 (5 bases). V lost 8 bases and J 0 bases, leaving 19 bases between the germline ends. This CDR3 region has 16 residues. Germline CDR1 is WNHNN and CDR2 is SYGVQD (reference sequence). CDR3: CASPGRERGLNTEAFF. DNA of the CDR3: TGCGCCAGCCCCGGCCGGGAACGGGGGTTGAACACTGAAGCTTTCTTT.

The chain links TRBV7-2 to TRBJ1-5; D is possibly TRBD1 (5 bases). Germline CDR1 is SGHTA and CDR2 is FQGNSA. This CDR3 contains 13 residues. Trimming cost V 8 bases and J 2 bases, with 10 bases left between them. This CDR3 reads CASRAGGNQPQHF. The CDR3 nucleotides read TGTGCCAGCCGAGCGGGGGGCAATCAGCCCCAGCATTTT.

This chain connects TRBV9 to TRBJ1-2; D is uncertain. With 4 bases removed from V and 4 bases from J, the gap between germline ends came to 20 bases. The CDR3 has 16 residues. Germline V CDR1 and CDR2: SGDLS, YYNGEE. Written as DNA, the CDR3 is TGTGCCAGCAGCCACGTGGGAGACCTTCTTGCCTATGGCTACACCTTC. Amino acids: CASSHVGDLLAYGYTF.

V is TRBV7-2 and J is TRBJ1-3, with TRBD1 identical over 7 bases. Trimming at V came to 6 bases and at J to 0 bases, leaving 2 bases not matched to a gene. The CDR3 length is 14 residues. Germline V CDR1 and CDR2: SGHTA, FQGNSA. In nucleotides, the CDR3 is TGTGCCAGCAGACGGACAGGCTCTGGAAACACCATATATTTT. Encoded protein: CASRRTGSGNTIYF.

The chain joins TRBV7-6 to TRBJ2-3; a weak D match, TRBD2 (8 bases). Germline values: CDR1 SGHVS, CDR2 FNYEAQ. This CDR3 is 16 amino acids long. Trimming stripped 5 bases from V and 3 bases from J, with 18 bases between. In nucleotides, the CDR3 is TGTGCCAGCAGCGTTACAGGGGCGGGGGGAACAGATACGCAGTATTTT. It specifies CASSVTGAGGTDTQYF.

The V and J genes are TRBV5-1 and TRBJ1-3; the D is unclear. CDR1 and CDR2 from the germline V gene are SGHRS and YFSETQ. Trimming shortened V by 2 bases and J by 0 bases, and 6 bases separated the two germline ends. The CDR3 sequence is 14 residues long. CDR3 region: CASSFDYSGNTIYF. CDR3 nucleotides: TGCGCCAGCAGCTTCGACTACTCTGGAAACACCATATATTTT.

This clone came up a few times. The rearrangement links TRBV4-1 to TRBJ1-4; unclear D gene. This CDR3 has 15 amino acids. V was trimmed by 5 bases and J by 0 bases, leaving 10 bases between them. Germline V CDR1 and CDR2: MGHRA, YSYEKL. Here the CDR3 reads CASSAAGATNEKLFF. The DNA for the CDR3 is TGCGCCAGCAGCGCCGCGGGCGCAACTAATGAAAAACTGTTTTTT.

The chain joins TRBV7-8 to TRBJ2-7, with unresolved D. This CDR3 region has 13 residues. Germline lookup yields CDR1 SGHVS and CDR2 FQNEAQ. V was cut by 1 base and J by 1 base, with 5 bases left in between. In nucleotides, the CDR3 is TGTGCCAGCAGCTTAGTCGTATCCTACGAGCAGTACTTC. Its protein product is CASSLVVSYEQYF.

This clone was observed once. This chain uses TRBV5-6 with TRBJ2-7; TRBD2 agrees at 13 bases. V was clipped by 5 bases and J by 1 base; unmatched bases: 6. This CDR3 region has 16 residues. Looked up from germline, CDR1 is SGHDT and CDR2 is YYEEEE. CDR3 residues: CASSGGTSGASYEQYF. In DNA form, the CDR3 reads TGTGCCAGCAGTGGGGGGACTAGCGGGGCTTCCTACGAGCAGTACTTC.

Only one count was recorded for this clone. In DNA form, the CDR3 reads TGTGCCAGTAGTCCCCAGGGGGCGAATAATTCACCCCTCCACTTT. This translates into CASSPQGANNSPLHF. This chain uses TRBV19 with TRBJ1-6, with 8 positions matching TRBD1. V lost 5 bases to trimming and J lost 5 bases; unmatched junction nucleotides: 5. This CDR3 contains 15 residues. The germline V gene encodes CDR1 LNHDA and CDR2 SQIVND (reference sequence).

The CDR3 DNA sequence: TGTGCCAGTAGTACGGACAGGTACACTGAAGCTTTCTTT. This gives the protein CASSTDRYTEAFF. The V call is TRBV19, the J call TRBJ1-1; 7 nucleotides agree with TRBD1. Per the germline V gene, CDR1 is LNHDA and CDR2 is SQIVND (reference sequence). The CDR3 is 13 amino acids. Trimming took 4 bases from V and 3 from J; bases not matched to a gene: 2.

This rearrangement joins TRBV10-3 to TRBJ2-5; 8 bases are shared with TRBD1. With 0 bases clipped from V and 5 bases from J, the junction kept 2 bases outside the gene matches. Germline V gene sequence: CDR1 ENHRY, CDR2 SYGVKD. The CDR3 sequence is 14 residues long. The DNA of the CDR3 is TGTGCCATCAGTGAGTCCAGGACAGGGGAGACCCAGTACTTC. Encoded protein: CAISESRTGETQYF.